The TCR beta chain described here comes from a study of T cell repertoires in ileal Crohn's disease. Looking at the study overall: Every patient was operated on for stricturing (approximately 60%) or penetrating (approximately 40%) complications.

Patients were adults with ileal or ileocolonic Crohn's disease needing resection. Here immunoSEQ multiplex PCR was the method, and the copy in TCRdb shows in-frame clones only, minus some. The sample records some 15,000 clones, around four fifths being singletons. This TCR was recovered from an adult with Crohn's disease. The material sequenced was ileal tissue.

CDR3 DNA sequence: TGCGCCAGCAGGTCGGGACTACCTATCACAGATACGCAGTATTTT. It is translated as CASRSGLPITDTQYF. J is TRBJ2-3 and V is TRBV5-1, with 7 bases that match TRBD2. V lost 5 bases and J lost 2; bases outside the gene matches: 8. The CDR3 consists of 15 residues. The germline gives CDR1 SGHRS, CDR2 YFSETQ.